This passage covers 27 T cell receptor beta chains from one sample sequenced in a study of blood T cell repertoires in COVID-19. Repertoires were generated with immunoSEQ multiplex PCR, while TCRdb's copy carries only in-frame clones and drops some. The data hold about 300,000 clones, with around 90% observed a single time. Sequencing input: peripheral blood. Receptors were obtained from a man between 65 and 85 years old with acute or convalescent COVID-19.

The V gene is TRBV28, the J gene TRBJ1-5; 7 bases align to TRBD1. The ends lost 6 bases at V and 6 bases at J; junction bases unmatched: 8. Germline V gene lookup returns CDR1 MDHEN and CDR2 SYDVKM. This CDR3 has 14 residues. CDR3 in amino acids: CASSRGTVGQPQHF. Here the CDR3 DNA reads TGTGCCAGCAGCCGAGGGACAGTCGGTCAGCCCCAGCATTTT.

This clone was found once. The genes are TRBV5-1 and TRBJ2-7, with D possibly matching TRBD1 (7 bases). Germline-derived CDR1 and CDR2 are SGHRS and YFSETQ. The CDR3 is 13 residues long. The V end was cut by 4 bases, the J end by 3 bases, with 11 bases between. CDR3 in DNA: TGCGCCAGCAGCGCGGGACAGCTCTACGAGCAGTACTTC. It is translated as CASSAGQLYEQYF.

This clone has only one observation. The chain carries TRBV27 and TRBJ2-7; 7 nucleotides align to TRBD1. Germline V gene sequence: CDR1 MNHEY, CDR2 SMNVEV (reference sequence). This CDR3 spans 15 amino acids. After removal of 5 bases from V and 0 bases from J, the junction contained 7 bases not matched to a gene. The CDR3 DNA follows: TGTGCCAGCAGTATGACCGGGACAGTCTCCTACGAGCAGTACTTC. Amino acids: CASSMTGTVSYEQYF.

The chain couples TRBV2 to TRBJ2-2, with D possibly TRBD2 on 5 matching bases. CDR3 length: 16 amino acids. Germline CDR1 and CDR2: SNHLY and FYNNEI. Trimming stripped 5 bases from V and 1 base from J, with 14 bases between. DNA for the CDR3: TGTGCCAGCAGTCCTCTAAGCAGCGGGAACACCGGGGAGCTGTTTTTT. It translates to CASSPLSSGNTGELFF.

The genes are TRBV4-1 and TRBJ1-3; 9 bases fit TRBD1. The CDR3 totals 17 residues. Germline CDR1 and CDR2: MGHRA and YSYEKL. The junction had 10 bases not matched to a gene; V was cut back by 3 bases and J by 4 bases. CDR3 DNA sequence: TGCGCCAGCAGCCAGTCCGCCGGGACAGGGATAGGAAACACCATATATTTT. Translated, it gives CASSQSAGTGIGNTIYF.

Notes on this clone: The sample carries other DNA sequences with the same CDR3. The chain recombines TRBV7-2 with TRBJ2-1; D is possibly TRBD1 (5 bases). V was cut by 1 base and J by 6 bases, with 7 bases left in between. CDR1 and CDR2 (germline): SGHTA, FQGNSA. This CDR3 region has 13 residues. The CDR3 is CASSLGQFNEQFF. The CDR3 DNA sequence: TGTGCCAGCAGCTTAGGACAGTTCAATGAGCAGTTCTTC.

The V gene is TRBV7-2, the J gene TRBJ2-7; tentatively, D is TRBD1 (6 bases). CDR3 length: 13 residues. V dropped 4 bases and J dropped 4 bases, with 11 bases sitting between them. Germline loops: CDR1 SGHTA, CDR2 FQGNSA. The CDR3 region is CASSSGTKYEQYF. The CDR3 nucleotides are TGTGCCAGCAGCTCCGGGACAAAGTACGAGCAGTACTTC. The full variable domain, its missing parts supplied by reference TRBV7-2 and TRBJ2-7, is GAGVSQSPSNKVTEKGKDVELRCDPISGHTALYWYRQSLGQGLEFLIYFQGNSAPDKSGLPSDRFSAERTGGSVSTLTIQRTQQEDSAVYLCASSSGTKYEQYFGPGTRLTVT.

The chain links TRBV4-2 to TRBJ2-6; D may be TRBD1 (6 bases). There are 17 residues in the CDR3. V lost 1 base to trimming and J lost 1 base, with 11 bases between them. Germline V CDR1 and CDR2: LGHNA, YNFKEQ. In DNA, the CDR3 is TGTGCCAGCAGCCAAGTAAACAGGGCATCTGGGGCCAACGTCCTGACTTTC. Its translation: CASSQVNRASGANVLTF.

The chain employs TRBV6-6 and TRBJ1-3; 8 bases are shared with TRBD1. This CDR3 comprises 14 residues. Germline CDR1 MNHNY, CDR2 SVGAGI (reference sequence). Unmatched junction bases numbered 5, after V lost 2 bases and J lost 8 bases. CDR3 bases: TGTGCCAGCAGTTACACTGGACAGGGAGACACCATATATTTT. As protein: CASSYTGQGDTIYF.

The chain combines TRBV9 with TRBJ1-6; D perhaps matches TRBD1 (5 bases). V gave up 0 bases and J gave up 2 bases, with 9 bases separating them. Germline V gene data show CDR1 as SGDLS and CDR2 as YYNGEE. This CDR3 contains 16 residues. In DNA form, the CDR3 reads TGTGCCAGCAGCGTAGGGGGGGACCCCTATAATTCACCCCTCCACTTT. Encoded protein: CASSVGGDPYNSPLHF.

CDR3 DNA sequence: TGTGCCAGCAGCCCCCTGGGCAGGGGGAATTCACCCCTCCACTTT. The encoded protein is CASSPLGRGNSPLHF. The J gene is TRBJ1-6, the V gene TRBV14; 7 bases map to TRBD1. The CDR3 is made up of 15 amino acids. Losses at the gene ends were 4 bases for V and 7 bases for J; bases not matched to a gene: 7. Germline assignment: CDR1 SGHDN and CDR2 FVKESK.

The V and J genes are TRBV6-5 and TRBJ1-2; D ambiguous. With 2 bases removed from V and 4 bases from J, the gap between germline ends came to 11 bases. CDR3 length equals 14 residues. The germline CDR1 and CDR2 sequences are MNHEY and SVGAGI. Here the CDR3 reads CASSYGRQTYGYTF. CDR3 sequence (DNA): TGTGCCAGCAGTTACGGGCGTCAGACCTATGGCTACACCTTC.

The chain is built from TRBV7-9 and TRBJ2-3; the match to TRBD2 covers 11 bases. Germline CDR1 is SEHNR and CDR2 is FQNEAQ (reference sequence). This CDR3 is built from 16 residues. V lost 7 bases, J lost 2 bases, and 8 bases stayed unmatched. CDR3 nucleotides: TGTGCCAGCACCAACCTAGCGGGGGGACTCACAGATACGCAGTATTTT. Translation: CASTNLAGGLTDTQYF.

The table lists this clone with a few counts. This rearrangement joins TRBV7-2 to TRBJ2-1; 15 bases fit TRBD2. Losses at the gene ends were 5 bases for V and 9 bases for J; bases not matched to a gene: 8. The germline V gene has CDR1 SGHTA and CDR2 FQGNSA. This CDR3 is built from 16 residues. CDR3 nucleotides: TGTGCCAGCAGCCAGGGGACTAGCGGGAGGTTGGGTGAGCAGTTCTTC. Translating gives CASSQGTSGRLGEQFF.

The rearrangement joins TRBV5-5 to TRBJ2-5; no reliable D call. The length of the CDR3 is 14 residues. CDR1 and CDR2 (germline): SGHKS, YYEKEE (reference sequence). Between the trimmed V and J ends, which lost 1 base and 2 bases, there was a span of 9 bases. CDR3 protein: CASSLLQSQETQYF. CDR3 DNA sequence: TGTGCCAGCAGCTTGTTACAGAGTCAAGAGACCCAGTACTTC.

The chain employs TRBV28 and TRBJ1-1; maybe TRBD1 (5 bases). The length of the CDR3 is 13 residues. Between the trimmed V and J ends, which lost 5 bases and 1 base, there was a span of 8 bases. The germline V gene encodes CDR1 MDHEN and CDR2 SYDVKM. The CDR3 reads CASSLTGNTEAFF. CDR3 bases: TGTGCCAGCAGTCTAACAGGGAACACTGAAGCTTTCTTT. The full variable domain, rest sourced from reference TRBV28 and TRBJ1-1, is DVKVTQSSRYLVKRTGEKVFLECVQDMDHENMFWYRQDPGLGLRLIYFSYDVKMKEKGDIPEGYSVSREKKERFSLILESASTNQTSMYLCASSLTGNTEAFFGQGTRLTVV.

For the CDR3, the DNA is TGTGCCAGCAGCTCTCCGACTAGCGGGGGTTTCTACACAGATACGCAGTATTTT. Translation: CASSSPTSGGFYTDTQYF. The rearrangement uses TRBV11-2 and TRBJ2-3, with 12 bases that match TRBD2. Germline lookup yields CDR1 SGHAT and CDR2 FQNNGV. CDR3 length equals 18 residues. V shed 4 bases, J shed 2 bases, and the junction held 10 bases outside the gene matches.

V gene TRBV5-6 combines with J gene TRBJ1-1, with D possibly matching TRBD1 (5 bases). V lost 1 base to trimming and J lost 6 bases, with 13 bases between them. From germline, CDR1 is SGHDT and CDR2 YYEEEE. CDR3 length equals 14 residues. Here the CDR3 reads CASSLPGLVPEAFF. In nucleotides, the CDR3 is TGTGCCAGCAGCTTGCCAGGGCTAGTGCCTGAAGCTTTCTTT.

DNA of the CDR3: TGTGCCATCAGTGGGACAGGGACCTACGAGCAGTACTTC. Translated: CAISGTGTYEQYF. The chain uses TRBV10-3 and TRBJ2-7; 8 bases map to TRBD1. The germline CDR1 and CDR2 sequences are ENHRY and SYGVKD. The trim removed 4 bases at V and 2 bases at J, leaving 1 base unmatched. The CDR3 totals 13 residues.

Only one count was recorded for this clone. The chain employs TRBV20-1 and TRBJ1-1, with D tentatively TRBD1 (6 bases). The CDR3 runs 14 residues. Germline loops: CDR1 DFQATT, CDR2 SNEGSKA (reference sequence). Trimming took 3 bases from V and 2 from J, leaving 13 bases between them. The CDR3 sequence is CSASRATGNTEAFF. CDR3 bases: TGCAGTGCTAGTAGAGCGACAGGAAACACTGAAGCTTTCTTT.

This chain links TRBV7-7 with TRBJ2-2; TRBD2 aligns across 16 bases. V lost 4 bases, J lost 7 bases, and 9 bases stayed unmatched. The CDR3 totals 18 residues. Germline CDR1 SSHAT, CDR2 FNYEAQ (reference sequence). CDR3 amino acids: CASSSTGTSGGAVGELFF. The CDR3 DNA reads TGTGCCAGCAGCTCCACCGGGACTAGCGGGGGGGCTGTCGGGGAGCTGTTTTTT.

CDR3 in amino acids: CASSVANSGDTQYF. Here the CDR3 DNA reads TGTGCCAGCAGCGTAGCTAATTCGGGAGATACGCAGTATTTT. V is TRBV9 and J is TRBJ2-3, with D uncertain. The CDR3 spans 14 residues. With 0 bases removed from V and 5 bases from J, the gap between germline ends came to 10 bases. The germline CDR1 and CDR2 sequences are SGDLS and YYNGEE.

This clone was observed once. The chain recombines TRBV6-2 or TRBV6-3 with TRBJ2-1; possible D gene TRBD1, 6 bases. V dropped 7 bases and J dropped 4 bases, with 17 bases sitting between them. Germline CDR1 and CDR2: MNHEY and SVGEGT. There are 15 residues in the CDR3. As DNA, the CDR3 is TGTGCCAGCACCCCGTTCCGAGGACAGTACAATGAGCAGTTCTTC. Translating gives CASTPFRGQYNEQFF.

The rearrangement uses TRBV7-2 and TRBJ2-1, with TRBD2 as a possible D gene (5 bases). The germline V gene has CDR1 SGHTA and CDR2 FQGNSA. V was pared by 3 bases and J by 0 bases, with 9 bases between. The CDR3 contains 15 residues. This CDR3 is CASSLRTSSYNEQFF. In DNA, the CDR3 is TGTGCCAGCAGCTTGCGAACTAGCTCCTACAATGAGCAGTTCTTC.

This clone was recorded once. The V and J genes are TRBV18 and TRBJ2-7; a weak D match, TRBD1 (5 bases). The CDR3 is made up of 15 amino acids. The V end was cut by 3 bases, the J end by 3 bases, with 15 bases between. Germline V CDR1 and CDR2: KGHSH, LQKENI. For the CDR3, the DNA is TGTGCCAGCTCACCGCAGGGTACTGGGAACTACGAGCAGTACTTC. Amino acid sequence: CASSPQGTGNYEQYF.

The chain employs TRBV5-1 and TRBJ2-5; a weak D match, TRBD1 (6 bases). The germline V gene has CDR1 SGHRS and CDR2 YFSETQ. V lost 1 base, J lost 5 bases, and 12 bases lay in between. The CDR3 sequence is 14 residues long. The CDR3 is CASSLNGGGETQYF. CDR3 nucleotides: TGCGCCAGCAGCTTGAATGGGGGCGGGGAGACCCAGTACTTC.

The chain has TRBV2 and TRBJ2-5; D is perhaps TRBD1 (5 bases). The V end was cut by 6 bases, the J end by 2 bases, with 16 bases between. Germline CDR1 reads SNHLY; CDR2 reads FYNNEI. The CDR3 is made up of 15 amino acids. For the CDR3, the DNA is TGTGCCAGCAGGGACATGGGCCAGGGACAAGAGACCCAGTACTTC. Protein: CASRDMGQGQETQYF.